Described below is a single TCR beta chain sequence and its context. This CDR3 spans 14 amino acids. V lost 0 bases, J lost 5 bases, and 4 bases stayed unmatched. Looked up from germline, CDR1 is SGHRS and CDR2 is YFSETQ. This sample stems from a study of blood T cell repertoires in COVID-19. About the research overall: Sites across the United States, Italy and Spain contributed samples from acute and convalescent COVID-19. From T cells, B-cell-depleted T cells, or PBMCs came the material, which was cDNA or gDNA.

In the source study's methods: For nucleated cells, counts were estimated from reference gene primer amplification. Assay: immunoSEQ multiplex PCR; the TCRdb copy retains only in-frame clones and omits some. V, J and clone size are those of that table, while D and trimming were read from the DNA. Of over 600,000 clones in the sample, 85% to 90% were seen once. The receptor was isolated from a woman in her late teens or twenties with acute or convalescent COVID-19. Sequencing input: peripheral blood. The V call is TRBV5-1, the J call TRBJ2-5; 7 bases align to TRBD2. In DNA, the CDR3 is TGCGCCAGCAGCTTGGTGGGGGGGAGTGAGACCCAGTACTTC. Amino acid sequence: CASSLVGGSETQYF.